This TCR beta chain was recorded in a study of OX40 agonist ivuxolimab in advanced cancers. Study as a whole: Averaging 60 years in age, with a range of roughly 23 to 85, the cohort was approximately 84% male.

Blood draws occurred at baseline, cycle 4 day 1, and cycle 7 day 1. Notes on the study in general: No antigen was identified for the clonally expanded peripheral T cells.

Only in-frame clones appear in the TCRdb table, and some are missing; sequencing was by immunoSEQ multiplex PCR. The data hold almost 85,000 clones, with about 82% observed a single time. There are 13 residues in the CDR3. Trimming removed 6 bases from V and 3 bases from J, with 12 bases in between. The germline CDR1 and CDR2 sequences are MNHEY and SMNVEV (reference sequence). A word on this clone: Its antigen is as yet unknown. Other DNA sequences from this sample encode an identical CDR3 as well.

The source was CD4+ or CD8+ T cells sorted from blood, collected in a trial of the OX40 agonist ivuxolimab. The TCR originated in an adult with an advanced solid tumor such as melanoma, head and neck, liver or kidney cancer. V gene TRBV27 combines with J gene TRBJ2-7; D may be TRBD1 (5 bases). DNA for the CDR3: TGTGCCAGCAGGGACACCCTCCTCTACGAGCAGTACTTC. It yields the protein CASRDTLLYEQYF.